Below, 20 T cell receptor beta chains from the same sample are listed, as sequenced in a study of shared clonotypes between healthy human individuals. The repertoire was sequenced with immunoSEQ multiplex PCR; TCRdb's copy has only in-frame clones and lacks some. The table lists a few million clones, about 90% of them singletons. Specimen: naive CD4+ T cells from PBMCs. Regarding subset: CD45RA+ positively selected. The receptor set was obtained from a man aged 18 to 29 in good health. Some clones in this sample may be carry-over from other donors' samples.

This chain uses TRBV10-3 with TRBJ1-5; D not resolved. Germline lookup yields CDR1 ENHRY and CDR2 SYGVKD. This CDR3 is 14 amino acids long. Trimming shortened V by 10 bases and J by 2 bases, and 15 bases separated the two germline ends. CDR3 in amino acids: CATGRDNGNQPQHF. The CDR3 nucleotides read TGTGCCACGGGAAGGGATAACGGCAATCAGCCCCAGCATTTT.

This rearrangement joins TRBV5-1 to TRBJ1-3; TRBD1 agrees at 7 bases. Germline trimming cut 2 bases from V and 4 bases from J; bases unmatched to any gene: 9. CDR1 and CDR2 (germline): SGHRS, YFSETQ. CDR3 length: 16 amino acids. CDR3 bases: TGCGCCAGCAGCTTAGAGGGACAGCTACAGGGAAACACCATATATTTT. Translated, it gives CASSLEGQLQGNTIYF.

Turning to this clone: This sample includes further DNA sequences coding for the same CDR3. The rearrangement links TRBV7-2 to TRBJ1-1; D is unclear. The CDR3 contains 14 residues. Trimming removed 5 bases at V and 2 bases at J, with 12 bases between. CDR1 is SGHTA and CDR2 is FQGNSA in the germline V gene. Here the CDR3 reads CASSPGAANTEAFF. Here the CDR3 DNA reads TGTGCCAGCAGCCCCGGTGCGGCAAACACTGAAGCTTTCTTT. Full variable domain (rest looked up from reference TRBV7-2 and TRBJ1-1): GAGVSQSPSNKVTEKGKDVELRCDPISGHTALYWYRQSLGQGLEFLIYFQGNSAPDKSGLPSDRFSAERTGGSVSTLTIQRTQQEDSAVYLCASSPGAANTEAFFGQGTRLTVV.

This clone has just one count. This chain links TRBV6-1 with TRBJ2-5; the D is unclear. This CDR3 spans 13 amino acids. The V end was cut by 5 bases, the J end by 1 base, with 8 bases between. Germline lookup yields CDR1 MNHNS and CDR2 SASEGT. CDR3 sequence reads: CASSSRAQETQYF. CDR3 bases: TGTGCCAGCAGTTCCCGGGCCCAAGAGACCCAGTACTTC.

The chain uses TRBV10-3 and TRBJ1-2; no firm D call. This CDR3 spans 15 amino acids. Trimming took 0 bases from V and 6 from J, leaving 14 bases between them. Germline CDR1 and CDR2: ENHRY and SYGVKD. As DNA, the CDR3 is TGTGCCATCAGTGAGTCAGCGGGTGGCCACCATGGCTACACCTTC. Its translation: CAISESAGGHHGYTF.

In this sample, this clone turned up once. V and J are TRBV18 and TRBJ2-2; 10 bases align to TRBD1. Germline V gene sequence: CDR1 KGHSH, CDR2 LQKENI. Trimming at V came to 6 bases and at J to 6 bases, leaving 7 bases not matched to a gene. This CDR3 is 15 amino acids long. CDR3 in amino acids: CASSLTGGGAGELFF. The CDR3 DNA reads as TGTGCCAGCTCGCTGACAGGGGGCGGCGCCGGGGAGCTGTTTTTT.

V usage is TRBV27 and J usage is TRBJ2-7; 12 bases align to TRBD2. This CDR3 spans 15 amino acids. J was trimmed by 2 bases and V by 6 bases; bases with no gene match: 5. Germline-derived CDR1 and CDR2 are MNHEY and SMNVEV (reference sequence). CDR3 sequence (DNA): TGTGCCAGCAGCCGGGGACTAGCGGGCGCCTACGAGCAGTACTTC. This codes for CASSRGLAGAYEQYF.

This chain joins TRBV10-3 and TRBJ2-3; possibly TRBD1 for D (5 bases). Germline CDR1 reads ENHRY; CDR2 reads SYGVKD. CDR3 length: 15 residues. The ends were cut back, 3 bases at V and 0 bases at J, with 10 bases in the middle. The CDR3 DNA reads TGTGCCATCAGTGATGGGGCTAGAAGCACAGATACGCAGTATTTT. Protein product: CAISDGARSTDTQYF.

This rearrangement joins TRBV28 to TRBJ1-3, with a possible D match to TRBD1 (5 bases). The CDR3 is 16 amino acids. Trimming stripped 4 bases from V and 4 bases from J, with 17 bases between. The germline CDR1 and CDR2 sequences are MDHEN and SYDVKM. In DNA, the CDR3 is TGTGCCAGCAGTTCGCCCGTGGTAGGGACGGGAAACACCATATATTTT. Translated, it gives CASSSPVVGTGNTIYF.

The chain employs TRBV7-2 and TRBJ1-2; D is uncertain. CDR1 and CDR2 from the germline V gene are SGHTA and FQGNSA. V was shortened by 4 bases and J by 5 bases, with 14 bases between the two germline ends. The CDR3 spans 14 residues. The CDR3 bases are TGTGCCAGCAGCTCTTACAAGGACGGGTATGGCTACACCTTC. Translated: CASSSYKDGYGYTF.

Turning to this clone: Other DNA sequences from this sample encode an identical CDR3 as well. V gene TRBV30 combines with J gene TRBJ2-2; D remains unclear. The V end was cut by 4 bases, the J end by 6 bases, with 6 bases between. The length of the CDR3 is 11 residues. Per germline, CDR1 GTSNPN and CDR2 SVGIG (reference sequence). The CDR3 DNA follows: TGTGCCTGGACTGGGGCCGGGGAGCTGTTTTTT. It translates to CAWTGAGELFF.

The chain joins TRBV28 to TRBJ2-5; 8 nucleotides align to TRBD1. CDR3 length equals 16 residues. The junction had 9 bases not matched to a gene; V was cut back by 4 bases and J by 2 bases. Looked up from germline, CDR1 is MDHEN and CDR2 is SYDVKM. The CDR3 nucleotides read TGTGCCAGCAGTTCCCCCCGACAGGGGTGGCAAGAGACCCAGTACTTC. Protein product: CASSSPRQGWQETQYF.

The CDR3 DNA reads as TGTGCCATCAGTTCTATCCTCTGGGGGGGGCACTATGGCTACACCTTC. Amino acid sequence: CAISSILWGGHYGYTF. The gene calls are TRBV10-3 and TRBJ1-2; weak D call: TRBD1 (6 bases). Germline loops: CDR1 ENHRY, CDR2 SYGVKD. V gave up 5 bases and J gave up 3 bases, with 19 bases separating them. CDR3 size: 16 residues.

The gene calls are TRBV5-4 and TRBJ2-3, with TRBD1 matching 8 bases. This CDR3 has 14 amino acids. J lost 4 bases, V lost 4 bases, and 5 bases had no gene match. CDR1 and CDR2 (germline): SGHNT, YYREEE (reference sequence). The CDR3 DNA follows: TGTGCCAGCAGCCCGAGGACAGGGCCAGATACGCAGTATTTT. Its protein is CASSPRTGPDTQYF.

The chain combines TRBV6-1 with TRBJ2-1, with a weak D call TRBD2 (6 bases). Per the germline V gene, CDR1 is MNHNS and CDR2 is SASEGT. The CDR3 extends over 14 amino acids. Trimming cost V 4 bases and J 7 bases, with 14 bases left between them. CDR3 region: CASSAGRLGNEQFF. DNA of the CDR3: TGTGCCAGCAGTGCCGGGAGACTGGGAAATGAGCAGTTCTTC.

This clone has just one count. The V call is TRBV6-1, the J call TRBJ2-1; tentatively, D is TRBD1 (7 bases). CDR3 size: 17 residues. Trimming took 2 bases from V and 2 from J, leaving 16 bases between them. CDR1 is MNHNS, CDR2 SASEGT, per germline. The DNA of the CDR3 is TGTGCCAGCAGTGAACGGGTCGGCAGGGGGGCCTACAATGAGCAGTTCTTC. Its protein is CASSERVGRGAYNEQFF.

The J gene is TRBJ1-5, the V gene TRBV19, with 9 bases aligning to TRBD1. Germline lookup yields CDR1 LNHDA and CDR2 SQIVND (reference sequence). The CDR3 is 14 amino acids. Trimming removed 5 bases from V and 4 bases from J; junction bases left unmatched: 3. CDR3 DNA sequence: TGTGCCAGTAGTGGGACAGGGCAAAATCAGCCCCAGCATTTT. It translates to CASSGTGQNQPQHF.

J is TRBJ2-7 and V is TRBV28; weak D call: TRBD1 (6 bases). This CDR3 is built from 14 residues. CDR1 and CDR2 (germline): MDHEN, SYDVKM. Trimming shortened V by 6 bases and J by 4 bases, and 16 bases separated the two germline ends. CDR3: CASSLQGKTYEQYF. The CDR3 nucleotides are TGTGCCAGCAGCCTGCAGGGGAAAACGTACGAGCAGTACTTC.

This chain uses TRBV5-4 with TRBJ1-4; D unresolved. Germline CDR1 and CDR2: SGHNT and YYREEE (reference sequence). Trimming shortened V by 4 bases and J by 3 bases, and 4 bases separated the two germline ends. This CDR3 region has 12 residues. CDR3: CASSQPNEKLFF. Here the CDR3 DNA reads TGTGCCAGCAGCCAGCCTAATGAAAAACTGTTTTTT.

The rearrangement joins TRBV4-3 to TRBJ2-7; 7 bases are a match to TRBD2. The CDR3 is 15 residues long. V lost 0 bases to trimming and J lost 2 bases; unmatched junction nucleotides: 4. Per the germline V gene, CDR1 is LGHNA and CDR2 is YSLEER. CDR3 loop: CASSQEREITYEQYF. The CDR3 DNA is TGCGCCAGCAGCCAAGAGCGGGAGATTACCTACGAGCAGTACTTC.